The 10 T cell receptor beta chains reported below all come from one sample, sequenced in a study of response to subunit inactivated influenza vaccine. In TCRdb, the RT-PCR reads were re-called with MiXCR into one record per CDR3 protein. The sample holds hundreds of thousands of distinct CDR3 sequences, about 12% seen once. Material: PBMCs from blood, obtained on the day of vaccination. All receptors come from a man aged 50-59 years who received an inactivated influenza vaccine.

This clonotype was detected a few times. The chain links TRBV28 to TRBJ2-2; tentative D call: TRBD2 (5 bases). Trimming pared 6 bases from V and 4 bases from J, leaving 9 bases between. CDR3 size: 13 residues. The V gene's germline CDR1 is MDHEN and CDR2 SYDVKM. The CDR3, as DNA: TGTGCCAGCAGGCTAGCAGGCACCGGGGAGCTGTTTTTT. Translation: CASRLAGTGELFF.

This chain uses TRBV12-3 or TRBV12-4 with TRBJ2-3; 10 bases match TRBD1. The CDR3 totals 14 residues. Germline trimming cut 3 bases from V and 4 bases from J; bases unmatched to any gene: 1. This chain's CDR3 is CASSLTGGPDTQYF. In DNA form, the CDR3 reads TGTGCCAGCAGTTTGACAGGGGGCCCAGATACGCAGTATTTT.

The chain employs TRBV12-3 or TRBV12-4 and TRBJ1-6; 7 bases line up with TRBD1. With V trimmed by 6 bases and J by 9 bases, 8 bases remained unmatched. This CDR3 has 14 residues. The CDR3 loop is CASSRGGVGSPLHF. The CDR3 region has the DNA TGTGCCAGCAGCAGAGGGGGCGTTGGTTCACCCCTCCACTTT.

This clonotype was observed a few times. The CDR3 here is CASSPPGQALNTEAFF. CDR3 coding DNA: TGTGCCAGCAGCCCCCCGGGACAGGCTTTGAACACTGAAGCTTTCTTT. V is TRBV7-9 and J is TRBJ1-1; 8 bases fit TRBD1. The V segment lost 5 bases and the J segment 0 bases; nucleotides outside the gene matches: 8. CDR3 length: 16 residues. Per germline, CDR1 SEHNR and CDR2 FQNEAQ (reference sequence).

This clonotype has more than one count but fewer than ten. V is TRBV20-1 and J is TRBJ2-1; 9 nucleotides match TRBD1. CDR3 size: 14 residues. Per the germline V gene, CDR1 is DFQATT and CDR2 is SNEGSKA (reference sequence). The J segment lost 5 bases and the V segment lost 5 bases, leaving 7 bases of the junction unmatched. The CDR3 loop is CSASPGTGNNEQFF. CDR3 DNA: TGCAGTGCTTCCCCCGGGACAGGGAACAATGAGCAGTTCTTC.

This clonotype has more than one count but fewer than ten. The chain couples TRBV12-3 or TRBV12-4 to TRBJ1-6; TRBD1 is a possible D gene (6 bases). The CDR3 is 14 amino acids. V lost 5 bases to trimming and J lost 7 bases, with 12 bases between them. DNA of the CDR3: TGTGCCAGCAGTACTAGGGGGTCGAATTCACCCCTCCACTTT. As protein: CASSTRGSNSPLHF.

The J gene is TRBJ2-2, the V gene TRBV5-1; D unclear. Germline V gene lookup returns CDR1 SGHRS and CDR2 YFSETQ. V was cut by 0 bases and J by 4 bases, with 7 bases left in between. CDR3 length equals 14 residues. CDR3 bases: TGCGCCAGCAGCTTGGTTGGATTCACCGGGGAGCTGTTTTTT. Encoded protein: CASSLVGFTGELFF.

In this sample, this clonotype turned up many times. The rearrangement joins TRBV28 to TRBJ2-7, with TRBD1 matching 9 bases. The CDR3 covers 15 residues. J lost 1 base, V lost 3 bases, and 4 bases had no gene match. CDR1 is MDHEN and CDR2 is SYDVKM in the germline V gene. The CDR3 sequence is CASSFSGTGSYEQYF. CDR3 DNA sequence: TGTGCCAGCAGTTTCTCCGGGACAGGGTCCTACGAGCAGTACTTC.

In nucleotides, the CDR3 is TGCAGTGCTAACCGGGACTTCTACAATGAGCAGTTCTTC. Its protein product is CSANRDFYNEQFF. This chain connects TRBV20-1 to TRBJ2-1; D is possibly TRBD2 (6 bases). V lost 4 bases to trimming and J lost 3 bases, with 10 bases between them. This CDR3 has 13 amino acids. The germline gives CDR1 DFQATT, CDR2 SNEGSKA (reference sequence).

V and J are TRBV18 and TRBJ2-6; D possibly corresponds to TRBD1 (6 bases). Germline V gene data show CDR1 as KGHSH and CDR2 as LQKENI. Trimming pared 5 bases from V and 2 bases from J, leaving 13 bases between. The CDR3 loop spans 16 amino acids. Here the CDR3 DNA reads TGTGCCAGCTCAGATTACAGGGTCACTGGGGCCAACGTCCTGACTTTC. The encoded protein is CASSDYRVTGANVLTF.